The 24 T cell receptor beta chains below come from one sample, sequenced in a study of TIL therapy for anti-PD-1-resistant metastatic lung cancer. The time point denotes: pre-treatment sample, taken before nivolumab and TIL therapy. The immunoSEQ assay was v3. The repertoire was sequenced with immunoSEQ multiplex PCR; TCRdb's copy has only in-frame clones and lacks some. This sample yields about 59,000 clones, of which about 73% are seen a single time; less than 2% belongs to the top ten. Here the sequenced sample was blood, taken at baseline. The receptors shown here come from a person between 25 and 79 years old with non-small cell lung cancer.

For the CDR3, the DNA is TGTGCCAGCAGCCCCCGGGGCGACAGTCGAATTAGCTCCTACAATGAGCAGTTCTTC. Translating gives CASSPRGDSRISSYNEQFF. V gene TRBV11-3 combines with J gene TRBJ2-1; D is possibly TRBD1 or TRBD2 (5 bases each). Trimming cost V 5 bases and J 0 bases, with 23 bases left between them. This CDR3 has 19 amino acids. CDR1 is SGHNT, CDR2 YENEEA, per germline.

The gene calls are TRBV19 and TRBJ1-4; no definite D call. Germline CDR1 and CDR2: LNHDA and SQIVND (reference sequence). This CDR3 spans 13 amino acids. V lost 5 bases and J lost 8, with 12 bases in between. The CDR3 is CASSPDYGEKLFF. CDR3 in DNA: TGTGCCAGTAGTCCCGACTATGGGGAAAAACTGTTTTTT.

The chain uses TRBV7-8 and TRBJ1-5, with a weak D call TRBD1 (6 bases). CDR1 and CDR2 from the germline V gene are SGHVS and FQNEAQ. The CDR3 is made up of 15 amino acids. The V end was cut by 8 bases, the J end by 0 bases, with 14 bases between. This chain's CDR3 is CASGRGGYSNQPQHF. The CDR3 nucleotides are TGTGCCAGCGGAAGAGGGGGTTATAGCAATCAGCCCCAGCATTTT.

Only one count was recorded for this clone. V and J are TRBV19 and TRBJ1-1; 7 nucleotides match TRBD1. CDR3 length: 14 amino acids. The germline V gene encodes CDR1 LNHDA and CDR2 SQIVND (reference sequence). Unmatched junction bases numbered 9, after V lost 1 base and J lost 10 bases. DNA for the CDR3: TGTGCCAGTAGTATAGGGGCAGGGGGGTCGGCAGCTTTCTTT. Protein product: CASSIGAGGSAAFF.

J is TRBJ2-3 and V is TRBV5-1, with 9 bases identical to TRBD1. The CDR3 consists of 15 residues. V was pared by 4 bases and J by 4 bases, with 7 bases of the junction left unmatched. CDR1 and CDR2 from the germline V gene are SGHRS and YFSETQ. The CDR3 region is CASSTGTGRPDTQYF. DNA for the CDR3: TGCGCCAGCAGCACCGGGACAGGGAGGCCAGATACGCAGTATTTT.

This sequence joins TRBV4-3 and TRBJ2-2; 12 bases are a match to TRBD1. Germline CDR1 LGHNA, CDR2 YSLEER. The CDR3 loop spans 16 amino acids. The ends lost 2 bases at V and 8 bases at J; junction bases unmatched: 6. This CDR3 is CASSQLRDRGPGELFF. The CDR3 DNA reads TGCGCCAGCAGCCAACTACGGGACAGGGGGCCGGGGGAGCTGTTTTTT.

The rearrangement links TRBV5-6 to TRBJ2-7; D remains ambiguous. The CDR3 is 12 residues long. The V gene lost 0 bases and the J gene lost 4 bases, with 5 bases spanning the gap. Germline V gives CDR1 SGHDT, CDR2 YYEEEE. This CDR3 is CASSLADYEQYF. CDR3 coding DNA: TGTGCCAGCAGCTTGGCGGATTACGAGCAGTACTTC.

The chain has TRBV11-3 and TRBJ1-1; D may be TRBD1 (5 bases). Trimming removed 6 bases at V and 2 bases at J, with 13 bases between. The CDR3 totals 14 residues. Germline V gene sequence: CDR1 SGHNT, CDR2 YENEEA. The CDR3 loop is CASRKGGGNTEAFF. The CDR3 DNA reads TGTGCCAGCAGGAAAGGCGGGGGAAACACTGAAGCTTTCTTT. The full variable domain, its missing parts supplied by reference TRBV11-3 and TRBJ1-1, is EAGVVQSPRYKIIEKKQPVAFWCNPISGHNTLYWYLQNLGQGPELLIRYENEEAVDDSQLPKDRFSAERLKGVDSTLKIQPAELGDSAVYLCASRKGGGNTEAFFGQGTRLTVV.

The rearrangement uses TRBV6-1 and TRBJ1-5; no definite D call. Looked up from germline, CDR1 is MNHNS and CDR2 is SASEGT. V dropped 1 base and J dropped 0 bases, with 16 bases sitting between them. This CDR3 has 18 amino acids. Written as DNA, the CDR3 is TGTGCCAGCAGTGAAGTAGGTAACTCTCCTTATAGCAATCAGCCCCAGCATTTT. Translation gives CASSEVGNSPYSNQPQHF.

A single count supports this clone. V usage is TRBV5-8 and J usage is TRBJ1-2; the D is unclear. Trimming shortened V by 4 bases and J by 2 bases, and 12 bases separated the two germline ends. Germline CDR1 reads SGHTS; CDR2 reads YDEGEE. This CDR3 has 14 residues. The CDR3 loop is CASSRGVNNYGYTF. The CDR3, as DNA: TGTGCCAGCAGCCGCGGCGTCAACAACTATGGCTACACCTTC.

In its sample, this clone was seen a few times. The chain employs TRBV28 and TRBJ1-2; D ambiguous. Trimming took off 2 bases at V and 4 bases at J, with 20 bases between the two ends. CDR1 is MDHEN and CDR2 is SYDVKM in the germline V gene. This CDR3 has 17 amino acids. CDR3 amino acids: CASSLASLMYRSYGYTF. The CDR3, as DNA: TGTGCCAGCAGTTTAGCTTCCCTCATGTATAGAAGCTATGGCTACACCTTC.

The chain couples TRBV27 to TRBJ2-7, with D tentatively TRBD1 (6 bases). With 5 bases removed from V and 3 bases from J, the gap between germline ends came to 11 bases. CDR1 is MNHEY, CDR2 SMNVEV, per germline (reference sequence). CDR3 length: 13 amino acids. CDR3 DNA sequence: TGTGCCAGCAGTCCCCGAGGGGGCTACGAGCAGTACTTC. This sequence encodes CASSPRGGYEQYF.

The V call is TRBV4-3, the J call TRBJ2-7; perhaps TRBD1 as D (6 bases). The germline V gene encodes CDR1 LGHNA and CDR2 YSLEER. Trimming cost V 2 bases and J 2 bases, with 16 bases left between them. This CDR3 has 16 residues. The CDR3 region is CASSQSLLGDTYEQYF. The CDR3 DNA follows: TGCGCCAGCAGCCAATCCCTCCTGGGGGACACCTACGAGCAGTACTTC.

This chain's CDR3 is CASSLVAGGSLSTDTQYF. The CDR3 coding sequence is TGTGCCAGCAGCTTGGTAGCGGGAGGCAGCCTGAGCACAGATACGCAGTATTTT. The chain employs TRBV7-2 and TRBJ2-3; 10 nucleotides agree with TRBD2. This CDR3 has 18 residues. V trimming: 3 bases; J trimming: 0 bases; junction bases outside the gene matches: 9. Germline assignment: CDR1 SGHTA and CDR2 FQGNSA.

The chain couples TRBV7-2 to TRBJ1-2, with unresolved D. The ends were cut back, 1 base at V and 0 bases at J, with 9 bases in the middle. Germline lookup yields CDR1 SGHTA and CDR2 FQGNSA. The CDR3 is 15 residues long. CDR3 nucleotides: TGTGCCAGCAGCTTAGGAGCCGCCTCTAACTATGGCTACACCTTC. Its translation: CASSLGAASNYGYTF.

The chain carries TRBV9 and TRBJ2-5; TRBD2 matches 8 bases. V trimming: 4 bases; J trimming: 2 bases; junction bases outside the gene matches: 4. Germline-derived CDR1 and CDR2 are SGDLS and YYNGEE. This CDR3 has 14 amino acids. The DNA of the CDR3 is TGTGCCAGCAGCCTCGGGGGGGGGCAAGAGACCCAGTACTTC. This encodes CASSLGGGQETQYF.

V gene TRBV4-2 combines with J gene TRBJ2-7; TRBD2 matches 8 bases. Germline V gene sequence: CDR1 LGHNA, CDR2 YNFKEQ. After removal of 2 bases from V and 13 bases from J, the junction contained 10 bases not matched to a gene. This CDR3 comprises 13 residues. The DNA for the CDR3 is TGTGCCAGCAGCCAACCGGGGGGGCGGGGGCTATACTTC. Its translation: CASSQPGGRGLYF.

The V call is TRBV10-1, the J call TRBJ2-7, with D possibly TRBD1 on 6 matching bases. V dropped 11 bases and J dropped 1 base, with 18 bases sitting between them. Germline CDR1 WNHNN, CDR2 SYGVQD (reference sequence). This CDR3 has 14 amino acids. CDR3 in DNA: TGCGCCCGTCAAAGGGACATCCCTTCCTACGAGCAGTACTTC. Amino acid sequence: CARQRDIPSYEQYF.

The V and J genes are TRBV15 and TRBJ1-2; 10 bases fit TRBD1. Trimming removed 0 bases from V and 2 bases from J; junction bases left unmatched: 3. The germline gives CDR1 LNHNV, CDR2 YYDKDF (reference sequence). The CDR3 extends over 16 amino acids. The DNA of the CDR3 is TGTGCCACCAGCAGAGAGAGGACAGGGGGGAACTATGGCTACACCTTC. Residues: CATSRERTGGNYGYTF.

The CDR3 sequence is CASSYSFVSGGGEQYF. CDR3 nucleotides: TGTGCCAGCAGTTACTCGTTTGTGTCAGGGGGCGGCGAGCAGTACTTC. This chain links TRBV6-6 with TRBJ2-7, with 8 positions matching TRBD1. Germline CDR1 MNHNY, CDR2 SVGAGI (reference sequence). The CDR3 runs to 16 residues. J was trimmed by 6 bases and V by 0 bases; bases with no gene match: 10.

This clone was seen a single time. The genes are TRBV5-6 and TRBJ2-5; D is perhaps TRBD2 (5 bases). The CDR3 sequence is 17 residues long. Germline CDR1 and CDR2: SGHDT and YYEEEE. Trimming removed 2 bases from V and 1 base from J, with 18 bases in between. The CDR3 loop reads CASSLGSASPTQETQYF. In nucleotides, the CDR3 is TGTGCCAGCAGCTTAGGTTCGGCTAGCCCTACCCAAGAGACCCAGTACTTC.

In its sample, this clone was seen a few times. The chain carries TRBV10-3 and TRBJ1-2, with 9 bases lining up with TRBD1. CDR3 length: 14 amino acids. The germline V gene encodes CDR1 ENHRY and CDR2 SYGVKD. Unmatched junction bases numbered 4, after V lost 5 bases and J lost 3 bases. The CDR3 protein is CAISTGTGYYGYTF. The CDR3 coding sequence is TGTGCCATCAGTACCGGGACAGGGTACTATGGCTACACCTTC.

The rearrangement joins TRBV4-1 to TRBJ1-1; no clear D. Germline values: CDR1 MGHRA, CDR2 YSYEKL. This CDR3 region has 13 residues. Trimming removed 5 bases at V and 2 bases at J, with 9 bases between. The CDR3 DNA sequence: TGCGCCAGCAGCAAGCTGGGTAACACTGAAGCTTTCTTT. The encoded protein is CASSKLGNTEAFF.

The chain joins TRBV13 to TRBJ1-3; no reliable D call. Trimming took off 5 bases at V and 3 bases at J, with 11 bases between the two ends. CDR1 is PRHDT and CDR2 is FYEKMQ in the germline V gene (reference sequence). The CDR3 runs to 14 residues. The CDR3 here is CASSDGPFGNTIYF. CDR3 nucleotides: TGTGCCAGCAGCGACGGCCCTTTTGGAAACACCATATATTTT.